The entry below describes one T cell receptor (beta chain). Its antigen is not identified. This entry belongs to a study of cytomegalovirus exposure and HLA in healthy donors. Study-wide context: When 398 donors were genotyped, roughly 80% of them were found to fall in the Caucasian-associated ancestry cluster.

Germline V CDR1 and CDR2: MGHRA, YSYEKL. J gave up 4 bases and V 4 bases, and 9 bases lay outside the gene matches. The CDR3 contains 16 residues. It was with 60 Vbeta and 13 Jbeta primers that the PCR ran. TCRdb's copy holds only in-frame clones and misses some; the assay was immunoSEQ multiplex PCR. The sample shows about 160,000 clones, about 80% of them seen only once. Regarding the study as a whole: Later analysis identified a missense DCLRE1C variant that was linked to TCR beta V- and J-gene trimming.

The receptor's source is a man between 18 and 29 years old in good health and CMV-seropositive. The sequenced sample was PBMCs. The gene calls are TRBV4-1 and TRBJ2-3, with TRBD2 matching over 9 bases. DNA for the CDR3: TGCGCCAGCAGCCCCTTCGGTAGCGGGGGATCAGATACGCAGTATTTT. This sequence encodes CASSPFGSGGSDTQYF.